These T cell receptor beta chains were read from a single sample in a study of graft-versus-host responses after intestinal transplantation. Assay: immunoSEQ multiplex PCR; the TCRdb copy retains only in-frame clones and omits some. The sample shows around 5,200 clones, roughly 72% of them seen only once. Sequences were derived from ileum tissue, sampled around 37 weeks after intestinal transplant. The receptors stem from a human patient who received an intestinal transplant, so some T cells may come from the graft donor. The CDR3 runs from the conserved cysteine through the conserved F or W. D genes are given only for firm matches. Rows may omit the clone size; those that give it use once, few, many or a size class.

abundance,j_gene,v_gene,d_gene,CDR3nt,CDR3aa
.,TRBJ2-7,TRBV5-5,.,TGTGCCAGCAGCTGGACTTCCGGGAATACCTACGAGCAGTACTTC,CASSWTSGNTYEQYF
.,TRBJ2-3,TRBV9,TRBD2,TGTGCCAGCACCGGAAAGACTAGCGGGAGGGGCACAGATACGCAGTATTTT,CASTGKTSGRGTDTQYF
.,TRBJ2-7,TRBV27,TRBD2,TGTGCCAGCCGGAGGGCTAGCGGGATGTACGAGCAGTACTTC,CASRRASGMYEQYF
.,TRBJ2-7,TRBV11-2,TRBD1,TGTGCCAGCAGCCCTGACAGGGGGAGGGAGCAGTACTTC,CASSPDRGREQYF
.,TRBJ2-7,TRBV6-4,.,TGTGCCAGCAGTGACTCGGGCTCTCCGGTTTCCTACGAGCAGTACTTC,CASSDSGSPVSYEQYF
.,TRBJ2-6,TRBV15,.,TGTGCCACCAGCAGGGAGGGTGGCTCTGGGGCCAACGTCCTGACTTTC,CATSREGGSGANVLTF
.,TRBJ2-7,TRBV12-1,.,TGTGCCAGCAGCTTACTAGCGGATCCCCTCTACGAGCAGTACTTC,CASSLLADPLYEQYF
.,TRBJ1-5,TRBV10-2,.,TGCGCCAGCAGTGAGTTCGGGGTGGTCAATCAGCCCCAGCATTTT,CASSEFGVVNQPQHF
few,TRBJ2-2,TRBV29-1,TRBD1,TGCAGCGTCGAATTCATACAGGGGGCCACCGGGGAGCTGTTTTTT,CSVEFIQGATGELFF
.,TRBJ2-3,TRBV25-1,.,TGTGCCAGCAGTGAATCGGACACCTCGCAGTATTTT,CASSESDTSQYF
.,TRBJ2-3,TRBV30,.,TGTGCCTGGAGTGGGGGCCACTCGACGCAGTATTTT,CAWSGGHSTQYF
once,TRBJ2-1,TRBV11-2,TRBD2,TGTGCCAGCAGCTTAGATCCCGGGACTAGCGCCCATGAGCAGTTCTTC,CASSLDPGTSAHEQFF
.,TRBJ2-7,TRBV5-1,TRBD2,TGCGCCAGCAGCCAAGAGAGCGGGGCTAGAAGCCTCGAGCAGTACTTC,CASSQESGARSLEQYF
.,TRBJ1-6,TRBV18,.,TGTGCCAGCTCACCAATTTCGAACAGCCGCTCCTATAATTCACCCCTCCACTTT,CASSPISNSRSYNSPLHF
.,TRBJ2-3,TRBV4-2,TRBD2,TGTGCCAGCAGCCCAGAGCGGGGGCAAGGAGCAGATACGCAGTATTTT,CASSPERGQGADTQYF
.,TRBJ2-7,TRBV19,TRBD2,TGTGCCAGTAGTAATGGACTAGCGGCCTACGAGCAGTACTTC,CASSNGLAAYEQYF
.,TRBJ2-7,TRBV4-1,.,TGCGCCAGCAGCCGGGACAAAAACTACGAGCAGTACTTC,CASSRDKNYEQYF
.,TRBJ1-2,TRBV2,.,TGTGCCAGCAAGGTCAGGCAAGAAGCTAACTATGGCTACACCTTC,CASKVRQEANYGYTF
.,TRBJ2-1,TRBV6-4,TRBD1,TGTGCCAGCAGTATGGGGACAGGGGGCAATGAGCAGTTCTTC,CASSMGTGGNEQFF
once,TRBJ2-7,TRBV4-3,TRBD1,TGCGCCAGCAGCCAGGGACAGGGGCCGGCCTACGAGCAGTACTTC,CASSQGQGPAYEQYF
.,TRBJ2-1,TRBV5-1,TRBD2,TGCGCCAGCAGCCTGTGGACTAGCGGGGCCTACAATGAGCAGTTCTTC,CASSLWTSGAYNEQFF
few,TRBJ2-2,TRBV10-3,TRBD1,TGTGCCATCAGCCAAGGACAGGGCGGGGTAACCGGGGAGCTGTTTTTT,CAISQGQGGVTGELFF
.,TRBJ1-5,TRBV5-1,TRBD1,TGCGCCAGCAGCACCGGACAGGGCGGGCAGCCCCAGCATTTT,CASSTGQGGQPQHF
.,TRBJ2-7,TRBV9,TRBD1,TGTGCCAGCAGCGTTACGACAGGGGGCGGGGACGAGCAGTACTTC,CASSVTTGGGDEQYF
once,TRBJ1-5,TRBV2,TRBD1,TGTGCCAGCAGGACGGACAGGGGAGGACAGCCCCAGCATTTT,CASRTDRGGQPQHF
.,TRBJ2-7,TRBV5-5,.,TGTGCCAGCAGCTTGACATGGACTACCTACGAGCAGTACTTC,CASSLTWTTYEQYF
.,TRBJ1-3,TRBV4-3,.,TGCGCCAGCAGCCAAGAGGCGCCGGGATCTGGAAACACCATATATTTT,CASSQEAPGSGNTIYF
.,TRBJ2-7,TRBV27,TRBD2,TGTGCCAGCAGTTGGGGCGGGGGAAGCTCCTACGAGCAGTACTTC,CASSWGGGSSYEQYF
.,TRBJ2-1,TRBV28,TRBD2,TGTGCCAGCAGTTTAGAGGGTTGGCGGGAGGGCCAGTTCTTC,CASSLEGWREGQFF
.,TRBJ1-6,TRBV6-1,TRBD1,TGTGCCAGCAGTGAATCCGACAGGGGGCGGGATTCACCCCTCCACTTT,CASSESDRGRDSPLHF
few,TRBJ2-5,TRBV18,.,TGTGCCAGCTCACCACAGCTAGAGACCCAGTACTTC,CASSPQLETQYF
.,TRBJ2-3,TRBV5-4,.,TGTGCCAGCAGCTTGGGCGTCATCATCACAGATACGCAGTATTTT,CASSLGVIITDTQYF
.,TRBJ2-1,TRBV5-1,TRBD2,TGCGCCAGCAGCACCGGGACTAGCGGCCACAATGAGCAGTTCTTC,CASSTGTSGHNEQFF
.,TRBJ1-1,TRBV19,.,TGTGCCAGTAGGGGAAAAACAGGGTGGGAGACTGAAGCTTTCTTT,CASRGKTGWETEAFF
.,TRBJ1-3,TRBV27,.,TGTGCCAGCAGTTTCGGGGGTCGTGGAGGAAACACCATATATTTT,CASSFGGRGGNTIYF
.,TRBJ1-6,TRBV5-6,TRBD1,TGTGCCAGCAGCTTGGGACAGGGGGCTTCACCCCTCCACTTT,CASSLGQGASPLHF
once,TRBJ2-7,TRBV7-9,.,TGTGCCAGCAGCACCGAACTAGTTTACGAGCAGTACTTC,CASSTELVYEQYF
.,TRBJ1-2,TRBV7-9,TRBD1,TGTGCCAGCAGGCCACCTCCGAGGGGGCTCTATGGCTACACCTTC,CASRPPPRGLYGYTF
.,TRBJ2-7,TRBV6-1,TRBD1,TGTGCCAGCAGTGTCCAGACAGGGCCCACCTACGAGCAGTACTTC,CASSVQTGPTYEQYF
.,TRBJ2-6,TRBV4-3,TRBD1,TGCGCCAGCAGCCAGGGGGACAGGGGTGGGGCCAACGTCCTGACTTTC,CASSQGDRGGANVLTF
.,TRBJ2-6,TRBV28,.,TGTGCCAGCAGTTCCCGGTTTCTCCCTGGGGCCAACGTCCTGACTTTC,CASSSRFLPGANVLTF
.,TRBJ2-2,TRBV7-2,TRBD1,TGTGCCAGCAGCCCCCTCGGACAGGGAGATTTCGGGGAGCTGTTTTTT,CASSPLGQGDFGELFF